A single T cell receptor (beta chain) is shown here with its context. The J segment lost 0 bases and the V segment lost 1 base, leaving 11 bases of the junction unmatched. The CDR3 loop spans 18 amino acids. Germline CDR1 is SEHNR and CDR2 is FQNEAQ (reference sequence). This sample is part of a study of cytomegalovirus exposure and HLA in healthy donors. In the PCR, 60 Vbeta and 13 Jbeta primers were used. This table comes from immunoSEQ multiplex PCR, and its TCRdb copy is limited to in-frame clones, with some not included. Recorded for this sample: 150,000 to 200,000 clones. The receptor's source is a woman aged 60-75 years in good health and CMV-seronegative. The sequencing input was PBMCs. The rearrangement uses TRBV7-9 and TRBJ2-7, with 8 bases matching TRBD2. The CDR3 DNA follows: TGTGCCAGCAGCTTAGGGGTCTTTAGCGGGACAAGCTCCTACGAGCAGTACTTC. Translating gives CASSLGVFSGTSSYEQYF. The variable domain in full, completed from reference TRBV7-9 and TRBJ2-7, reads DTGVSQNPRHKITKRGQNVTFRCDPISEHNRLYWYRQTLGQGPEFLTYFQNEAQLEKSRLLSDRFSAERPKGSFSTLEIQRTEQGDSAMYLCASSLGVFSGTSSYEQYFGPGTRLTVT.